These 11 T cell receptor beta chains share one sample of origin, sequenced in a study of T cells in Graves' hyperthyroidism and ophthalmopathy. What was amplified from RNA transcripts were TCR beta CDR3 regions. The primer set for the first-round RT-PCR of the TCR CDR3 was HTBI. One entry per CDR3 protein results from TCRdb running MiXCR on the multiplex PCR reads. The repertoire has 250,000 to 300,000 distinct CDR3 sequences, roughly 15% of them found once; the top ten carry 7.9%. The sequenced sample consisted of blood. Source of these receptors: a middle-aged woman with Graves' hyperthyroidism.

V is TRBV28 and J is TRBJ2-1; D is uncertain. V was cut by 5 bases and J by 8 bases, with 10 bases left in between. CDR1 is MDHEN, CDR2 SYDVKM, per germline. The CDR3 loop spans 12 amino acids. The CDR3 loop is CASSGMRDEQFF. In DNA form, the CDR3 reads TGTGCCAGCAGTGGAATGCGCGATGAGCAGTTCTTC.

This clonotype was counted between two and nine times. Since a much larger clone is just one base distant, this may be a read error. The chain employs TRBV9 and TRBJ1-1; no clear D. The germline gives CDR1 SGDLS, CDR2 YYNGEE. V lost 4 bases and J 5 bases, leaving 6 bases between the germline ends. This CDR3 has 11 amino acids. The CDR3: CASSSSTEAFF. DNA of the CDR3: TGTGCCAGCAGCTCATCTACTGAAGCTTTCTTT.

The chain recombines TRBV5-1 with TRBJ2-5, with D perhaps given as TRBD1 or TRBD2 (5 bases each). This CDR3 spans 13 amino acids. CDR1 is SGHRS, CDR2 YFSETQ, per germline. Trimming removed 2 bases at V and 6 bases at J, with 11 bases between. CDR3 sequence reads: CASSLERGQTQYF. In nucleotides, the CDR3 is TGCGCCAGCAGCTTAGAAAGGGGACAGACCCAGTACTTC. The variable domain in full, completed from reference TRBV5-1 and TRBJ2-5, reads KAGVTQTPRYLIKTRGQQVTLSCSPISGHRSVSWYQQTPGQGLQFLFEYFSETQRNKGNFPGRFSGRQFSNSRSEMNVSTLELGDSALYLCASSLERGQTQYFGPGTRLLVL.

DNA of the CDR3: TGTGCCAGCAGCTTGCAGGGCCAAGGTTCACCCCTCCACTTT. Translation: CASSLQGQGSPLHF. The genes are TRBV5-4 and TRBJ1-6; the D gene is possibly TRBD1 (5 bases). V was trimmed by 1 base and J by 9 bases, leaving 11 bases between them. The CDR3 loop spans 14 amino acids. Germline lookup yields CDR1 SGHNT and CDR2 YYREEE (reference sequence).

This clonotype was detected ten times or more. The rearrangement links TRBV2 to TRBJ1-2; D is unresolved. V was trimmed by 0 bases and J by 8 bases, leaving 13 bases between them. The CDR3 has 14 amino acids. Germline V CDR1 and CDR2: SNHLY, FYNNEI. The chain's CDR3 is CASSEARAAQGYTF. The CDR3, as DNA: TGTGCCAGCAGTGAAGCGCGGGCAGCACAGGGCTACACCTTC.

This clonotype was picked up one time. V is TRBV18 and J is TRBJ1-5, with a possible D match to TRBD1 (5 bases). The V gene lost 0 bases and the J gene lost 6 bases, with 12 bases spanning the gap. The CDR3 sequence is 15 residues long. Germline V lookup: CDR1 KGHSH, CDR2 LQKENI. The CDR3 protein is CASSPPEGEGQPQHF. CDR3 nucleotide sequence: TGTGCCAGCTCACCACCTGAAGGGGAGGGTCAGCCCCAGCATTTT.

This clonotype was seen repeatedly, ten times or more. This sequence joins TRBV2 and TRBJ2-3, with 7 bases matching TRBD2. There are 15 residues in the CDR3. Looked up from germline, CDR1 is SNHLY and CDR2 is FYNNEI. The trim removed 3 bases at V and 3 bases at J, leaving 6 bases unmatched. The CDR3 region has the DNA TGTGCCAGCAGTGAGGCGGGAGTGGGGACAGATACGCAGTATTTT. Translating gives CASSEAGVGTDTQYF.

This clonotype was seen a handful of times. The rearrangement links TRBV18 to TRBJ1-6; a possible D gene is TRBD1 (5 bases). This CDR3 contains 14 residues. Between the trimmed V and J ends, which lost 3 bases and 5 bases, there was a span of 8 bases. Germline V gives CDR1 KGHSH, CDR2 LQKENI. CDR3: CASSPARDNSPLHF. CDR3 nucleotide sequence: TGTGCCAGCTCACCCGCCAGGGATAATTCACCCCTCCACTTT.

This clonotype was observed many times. One junction end does not reproduce the germline sequence, and a read error may be involved. The gene calls are TRBV30 and TRBJ1-5; the D is unclear. The CDR3 totals 13 residues. Germline CDR1 reads GTSNPN; CDR2 reads SVGIG (reference sequence). Here the CDR3 reads CAWSVEFNQPQHF. The CDR3 region has the DNA TGTGCCTGGAGTGTAGAGTTCAATCAACCCCAGCATTTT.

Notes on this clonotype: Possible read error: a much larger clone is one base away. The chain has TRBV10-3 and TRBJ2-3; 7 nucleotides match TRBD1. The CDR3 has 14 residues. The trim removed 6 bases at V and 2 bases at J, leaving 5 bases unmatched. From germline, CDR1 is ENHRY and CDR2 SYGVKD. CDR3 amino acids: CAIRTGVDTDTQYF. The CDR3 DNA sequence: TGTGCCATCAGAACAGGGGTGGACACAGATACGCAGTATTTT.

This clonotype was seen many times. The chain has TRBV7-8 and TRBJ1-5, with D possibly matching TRBD1 (5 bases). CDR3 length: 15 amino acids. CDR1 is SGHVS, CDR2 FQNEAQ, per germline. V gave up 5 bases and J gave up 2 bases, with 13 bases separating them. CDR3 DNA sequence: TGTGCCAGCAGCCCCATGCAGGGAGGCAATCAGCCCCAGCATTTT. It yields the protein CASSPMQGGNQPQHF.